The present T cell receptor beta chain was sequenced within a study of post-analysis software for immune sequencing data. Background on the study: Relapsing-remitting, secondary progressive and progressive-relapsing forms of multiple sclerosis all featured among disease courses.

Tagging with unique molecular identifiers was a feature of the TCR beta cDNA libraries. From the PCR reads, TCRdb called clonotypes with MiXCR, one entry per CDR3 protein. The sample lists 800,000 to 950,000 distinct CDR3 sequences; approximately 57% were seen once. The sample was blood. The TCR sequence derives from a girl aged 5 to 17 with multiple sclerosis.

As DNA, the CDR3 is TGCAGCGTTGTTTCCGGGGGGGCCAGGGGCGAGCAGTACTTC. Its protein is CSVVSGGARGEQYF. This chain links TRBV29-1 with TRBJ2-7, with 8 bases that match TRBD2. Germline values: CDR1 SQVTM, CDR2 ANQGSEA. J was trimmed by 6 bases and V by 4 bases; bases with no gene match: 11. This CDR3 comprises 14 residues.